These 30 T cell receptor beta chains were sequenced from one sample in a study of CD8+ T cells in alopecia areata. Reverse transcribed after extraction, RNA yielded cDNA as the sequencing template. The repertoire was sequenced with immunoSEQ multiplex PCR; TCRdb's copy has only in-frame clones and lacks some. The table lists 100,000 to 150,000 clones, about 60% of them singletons. The source material was CD4+ T cells sorted from blood. These receptors came from a human donor in good health.

The chain couples TRBV2 to TRBJ2-7, with D perhaps matching TRBD2 (5 bases). Germline CDR1 SNHLY, CDR2 FYNNEI. Trimming cost V 2 bases and J 10 bases, with 12 bases left between them. The CDR3 length is 12 residues. This chain's CDR3 is CASSERGIDQYF. The CDR3, as DNA: TGTGCCAGCAGTGAACGGGGAATTGATCAGTACTTC.

V usage is TRBV6-1 and J usage is TRBJ1-5; perhaps TRBD1 as D (6 bases). Trimming cost V 2 bases and J 1 base, with 18 bases left between them. The CDR3 length is 18 residues. The germline V gene encodes CDR1 MNHNS and CDR2 SASEGT. CDR3 bases: TGTGCCAGCAGTGAAACTCTCTGGACAGCTGTAAGCAATCAGCCCCAGCATTTT. Translated: CASSETLWTAVSNQPQHF.

The chain links TRBV15 to TRBJ2-7; 7 bases match TRBD2. V trimming: 0 bases; J trimming: 2 bases; junction bases outside the gene matches: 4. Germline V gene data show CDR1 as LNHNV and CDR2 as YYDKDF (reference sequence). The CDR3 has 15 amino acids. The CDR3, as DNA: TGTGCCACCAGCAGAGACAAGGCGGGGGCCTACGAGCAGTACTTC. Residues: CATSRDKAGAYEQYF.

This CDR3 is CASSFVAGQPYEQYF. DNA for the CDR3: TGTGCCAGCAGCTTTGTAGCGGGACAGCCTTACGAGCAGTACTTC. The chain joins TRBV5-6 to TRBJ2-7, with D perhaps TRBD2 (8 bases). Between the trimmed V and J ends, which lost 2 bases and 4 bases, there was a span of 16 bases. This CDR3 has 15 residues. From germline, CDR1 is SGHDT and CDR2 YYEEEE.

The chain is built from TRBV6-1 and TRBJ1-5; D is unclear. Looked up from germline, CDR1 is MNHNS and CDR2 is SASEGT. Deletions cut 6 bases from V and 1 base from J, with 7 bases between. The CDR3 runs 13 residues. CDR3 sequence reads: CASRFLSNQPQHF. CDR3 nucleotides: TGTGCCAGCAGGTTCTTAAGCAATCAGCCCCAGCATTTT.

The chain couples TRBV4-1 to TRBJ1-6; tentatively, D is TRBD1 (6 bases). V lost 2 bases and J lost 12, with 26 bases in between. There are 18 residues in the CDR3. Per germline, CDR1 MGHRA and CDR2 YSYEKL. The CDR3 here is CASSQRGLRTGGGVPLHF. The CDR3 DNA sequence: TGCGCCAGCAGCCAACGAGGCCTGAGAACGGGAGGGGGAGTACCCCTCCACTTT.

The rearrangement links TRBV18 to TRBJ2-2; TRBD1 is a possible D gene (6 bases). The V gene's germline CDR1 is KGHSH and CDR2 LQKENI. The CDR3 runs 14 residues. V lost 4 bases and J lost 4, with 10 bases in between. CDR3 in amino acids: CASSLGQSTGELFF. CDR3 bases: TGTGCCAGCTCACTCGGACAGAGCACCGGGGAGCTGTTTTTT. The full variable domain, in which reference TRBV18 and TRBJ2-2 provide the parts outside the CDR3, is NAGVMQNPRHLVRRRGQEARLRCSPMKGHSHVYWYRQLPEEGLKFMVYLQKENIIDESGMPKERFSAEFPKEGPSILRIQQVVRGDSAAYFCASSLGQSTGELFFGEGSRLTVL.

This clone was recorded a few times. The CDR3 loop reads CASSDPSSRDTEAFF. For the CDR3, the DNA is TGTGCCAGCAGTGATCCCTCCTCCAGGGACACTGAAGCTTTCTTT. The gene calls are TRBV2 and TRBJ1-1, with D perhaps matching TRBD1 (5 bases). This CDR3 is built from 15 residues. Per the germline V gene, CDR1 is SNHLY and CDR2 is FYNNEI. The V end lost 3 bases, the J end lost 3 bases, and 14 bases lay between the germline ends.

This rearrangement joins TRBV7-2 to TRBJ2-1; possibly TRBD2 for D (5 bases). Trimming took off 1 base at V and 16 bases at J, with 14 bases between the two ends. Germline values: CDR1 SGHTA, CDR2 FQGNSA. CDR3 length: 12 amino acids. CDR3 bases: TGTGCCAGCAGCTTAGGTCCGACTGGGAGATTCTTC. Amino acids: CASSLGPTGRFF.

This sequence joins TRBV2 and TRBJ1-5; D is unresolved. Germline values: CDR1 SNHLY, CDR2 FYNNEI. The V and J ends lost 5 bases and 2 bases respectively, with 10 bases between them. This CDR3 has 14 amino acids. CDR3 sequence reads: CASSLSFGNQPQHF. The CDR3 region has the DNA TGTGCCAGCAGTTTAAGTTTTGGCAATCAGCCCCAGCATTTT.

The chain joins TRBV6-5 to TRBJ1-2; TRBD1 aligns across 9 bases. The length of the CDR3 is 14 residues. The germline gives CDR1 MNHEY, CDR2 SVGAGI. V was pared by 5 bases and J by 4 bases, with 5 bases of the junction left unmatched. CDR3 sequence reads: CASSGTGGAYGYTF. CDR3 coding DNA: TGTGCCAGCAGTGGAACAGGGGGCGCCTATGGCTACACCTTC.

The rearrangement joins TRBV18 to TRBJ2-3, with unresolved D. The CDR3 length is 14 residues. V shed 1 base and J shed 3 bases, with 8 bases lying between them. Germline V gene sequence: CDR1 KGHSH, CDR2 LQKENI. CDR3 sequence reads: CASSPRVHTDTQYF. CDR3 DNA: TGTGCCAGCTCACCACGGGTCCATACAGATACGCAGTATTTT.

J is TRBJ1-3 and V is TRBV11-2; no clear D gene. The length of the CDR3 is 16 residues. CDR1 and CDR2 from the germline V gene are SGHAT and FQNNGV. Trimming removed 1 base at V and 0 bases at J, with 10 bases between. This chain's CDR3 is CASSLATVNSGNTIYF. CDR3 sequence (DNA): TGTGCCAGCAGCTTAGCTACAGTCAACTCTGGAAACACCATATATTTT. The entire variable domain, with the rest obtained from reference TRBV11-2 and TRBJ1-3, is as follows: EAGVAQSPRYKIIEKRQSVAFWCNPISGHATLYWYQQILGQGPKLLIQFQNNGVVDDSQLPKDRFSAERLKGVDSTLKIQPAKLEDSAVYLCASSLATVNSGNTIYFGEGSWLTVV.

The genes are TRBV5-1 and TRBJ2-1; 12 bases align to TRBD2. There are 15 residues in the CDR3. The germline V gene encodes CDR1 SGHRS and CDR2 YFSETQ. V shed 4 bases and J 6 bases; nucleotides not matched to a gene: 5. CDR3: CASSRTSGVFNEQFF. In DNA, the CDR3 is TGCGCCAGCAGCCGGACTAGCGGGGTGTTCAATGAGCAGTTCTTC.

The count of this clone is one. V is TRBV30 and J is TRBJ1-4; D is ambiguous. CDR1 and CDR2 from the germline V gene are GTSNPN and SVGIG (reference sequence). With 0 bases removed from V and 0 bases from J, the gap between germline ends came to 8 bases. The CDR3 has 15 amino acids. The chain's CDR3 is CAWSVNSATNEKLFF. The CDR3 bases are TGTGCCTGGAGTGTGAACAGTGCAACTAATGAAAAACTGTTTTTT.

The V and J genes are TRBV7-2 and TRBJ2-7; 9 bases map to TRBD1. This CDR3 comprises 15 residues. Germline assignment: CDR1 SGHTA and CDR2 FQGNSA. V lost 5 bases, J lost 2 bases, and 7 bases stayed unmatched. The CDR3 reads CASSLRTGDAYEQYF. CDR3 in DNA: TGTGCCAGCAGCCTCAGGACAGGGGACGCCTACGAGCAGTACTTC.

The table lists this clone with a count of one. In the same sample, other DNA sequences code for this CDR3. The CDR3 loop reads CSVDPGPGGYTF. The CDR3 nucleotides are TGCAGCGTTGACCCGGGCCCCGGGGGCTACACCTTC. The chain carries TRBV29-1 and TRBJ1-2; D is undetermined. Deletions cut 3 bases from V and 8 bases from J, with 13 bases between. Germline-derived CDR1 and CDR2 are SQVTM and ANQGSEA. The CDR3 loop spans 12 amino acids.

V usage is TRBV7-8 and J usage is TRBJ2-7; possibly TRBD2 for D (5 bases). Germline CDR1 SGHVS, CDR2 FQNEAQ. V was trimmed by 5 bases and J by 3 bases, leaving 17 bases between them. The CDR3 runs to 15 residues. The CDR3 loop reads CASSLLLRGLYEQYF. Here the CDR3 DNA reads TGTGCCAGCAGCCTACTCCTTCGGGGTCTCTACGAGCAGTACTTC.

The chain carries TRBV2 and TRBJ2-7; D gene ambiguous. Trimming took 4 bases from V and 6 from J, leaving 13 bases between them. Germline V gene lookup returns CDR1 SNHLY and CDR2 FYNNEI. The CDR3 length is 13 residues. The CDR3 DNA sequence: TGTGCCAGCAGTGGCTCCCATAAAGGCGAGCAGTACTTC. This gives the protein CASSGSHKGEQYF. The entire variable domain, with the rest obtained from reference TRBV2 and TRBJ2-7, is as follows: EPEVTQTPSHQVTQMGQEVILRCVPISNHLYFYWYRQILGQKVEFLVSFYNNEISEKSEIFDDQFSVERPDGSNFTLKIRSTKLEDSAMYFCASSGSHKGEQYFGPGTRLTVT.

J is TRBJ2-3 and V is TRBV10-1; D unresolved. CDR1 and CDR2 (germline): WNHNN, SYGVQD (reference sequence). This CDR3 region has 14 residues. Trimming took 8 bases from V and 0 from J, leaving 12 bases between them. The CDR3 nucleotides read TGCGCCAGCTCCTTAGACCGCAGCACAGATACGCAGTATTTT. Encoded protein: CASSLDRSTDTQYF.

The rearrangement links TRBV6-5 to TRBJ2-1; tentatively, D is TRBD2 (5 bases). This CDR3 is 13 amino acids long. In germline, CDR1 is MNHEY, CDR2 SVGAGI. The V and J ends lost 4 bases and 14 bases respectively, with 18 bases between them. CDR3 nucleotides: TGTGCCAGCAGTTCCGAACTCGTTGGGCGGGAGTTCTTC. It codes for CASSSELVGREFF.

The V gene is TRBV30, the J gene TRBJ1-6; D is unresolved. This CDR3 comprises 13 residues. Per the germline V gene, CDR1 is GTSNPN and CDR2 is SVGIG (reference sequence). Trimming took 1 base from V and 11 from J, leaving 12 bases between them. The CDR3 sequence: CAWSDAHSTPLHF. The CDR3 DNA is TGTGCCTGGAGTGATGCACATTCGACACCCCTCCACTTT.

This clone came up once. The chain is built from TRBV7-7 and TRBJ2-5, with D possibly TRBD2 on 5 matching bases. The germline CDR1 and CDR2 sequences are SSHAT and FNYEAQ (reference sequence). The V end was cut by 5 bases, the J end by 11 bases, with 15 bases between. This CDR3 is 12 amino acids long. The CDR3 DNA follows: TGTGCCAGCAGCGGACGGGTCGGGGATCAGTACTTC. It codes for CASSGRVGDQYF.

The rearrangement links TRBV5-1 to TRBJ1-1, with 8 nucleotides matching TRBD1. V lost 4 bases to trimming and J lost 5 bases; unmatched junction nucleotides: 4. Germline loops: CDR1 SGHRS, CDR2 YFSETQ. The CDR3 consists of 13 residues. CDR3 amino acids: CASSSQGATEAFF. The CDR3 nucleotides are TGCGCCAGCAGCAGCCAGGGGGCAACTGAAGCTTTCTTT. The full variable domain, with the rest looked up from reference TRBV5-1 and TRBJ1-1, is KAGVTQTPRYLIKTRGQQVTLSCSPISGHRSVSWYQQTPGQGLQFLFEYFSETQRNKGNFPGRFSGRQFSNSRSEMNVSTLELGDSALYLCASSSQGATEAFFGQGTRLTVV.

The chain combines TRBV6-6 with TRBJ1-1; 10 nucleotides line up with TRBD1. Germline V gives CDR1 MNHNY, CDR2 SVGAGI (reference sequence). Trimming at V came to 5 bases and at J to 1 base, leaving 4 bases not matched to a gene. This CDR3 is 15 amino acids long. CDR3 sequence: CASSKGQGKNTEAFF. For the CDR3, the DNA is TGTGCCAGCAGTAAGGGACAGGGGAAGAACACTGAAGCTTTCTTT.

This clone was detected only a few times. V usage is TRBV29-1 and J usage is TRBJ2-7; perhaps D is TRBD1 or TRBD2 (5 bases each). The CDR3 sequence is 13 residues long. Looked up from germline, CDR1 is SQVTM and CDR2 is ANQGSEA. The V end lost 6 bases, the J end lost 2 bases, and 14 bases lay between the germline ends. The CDR3 nucleotides read TGCAGCGTGGGGGATTGGATGGCCTACGAGCAGTACTTC. Its translation is CSVGDWMAYEQYF.

The gene calls are TRBV29-1 and TRBJ2-7; no definite D call. The V end lost 6 bases, the J end lost 8 bases, and 17 bases lay between the germline ends. CDR3 length: 12 amino acids. Germline V CDR1 and CDR2: SQVTM, ANQGSEA. This chain's CDR3 is CSVLPRFGKQYF. CDR3 in DNA: TGCAGCGTCCTCCCCCGCTTTGGGAAGCAGTACTTC.

Concerning this clone: Other DNA sequences in this specimen translate into the identical CDR3. This chain connects TRBV5-1 to TRBJ2-7; tentatively, D is TRBD1 (6 bases). This CDR3 region has 12 residues. V lost 2 bases, J lost 3 bases, and 6 bases lay in between. Germline-derived CDR1 and CDR2 are SGHRS and YFSETQ. The DNA of the CDR3 is TGCGCCAGCAGCTTACAGGGCTACGAGCAGTACTTC. It codes for CASSLQGYEQYF.

The chain carries TRBV7-2 and TRBJ2-7; D remains unclear. CDR1 and CDR2 from the germline V gene are SGHTA and FQGNSA. V dropped 5 bases and J dropped 3 bases, with 5 bases sitting between them. The CDR3 loop spans 11 amino acids. This CDR3 reads CASSLYYEQYF. In DNA form, the CDR3 reads TGTGCCAGCAGCCTATACTACGAGCAGTACTTC.

The chain combines TRBV11-2 with TRBJ1-1; D is undetermined. The CDR3 runs 14 residues. V dropped 1 base and J dropped 3 bases, with 9 bases sitting between them. The germline gives CDR1 SGHAT, CDR2 FQNNGV. The CDR3 DNA follows: TGTGCCAGCAGCTTAGTCGGAAAAGACACTGAAGCTTTCTTT. It translates to CASSLVGKDTEAFF.